These T cell receptor beta chains were read from a single sample in a study of blood T cell repertoires in COVID-19. Sequenced by immunoSEQ multiplex PCR; TCRdb stores in-frame clones only, minus some. The sample lists tens of thousands of clones, about four fifths occurring once. Sequences were obtained from peripheral blood. Receptors were obtained from a man aged 70-80 years with active COVID-19. The CDR3 runs from the conserved cysteine through the conserved F or W. A D gene is named only where the DNA matches it firmly. The size entry is marked missing in some rows and otherwise reads once, few, many or a size class.

>.|TRBV30|.|TRBJ1-1
TGTGCCTGGGAGGACGGACTAAACACTGAAGCTTTCTTT
CAWEDGLNTEAFF
>.|TRBV5-6|.|TRBJ1-2
TGTGCCAGCAGCTCTTACTATGGCTACACCTTC
CASSSYYGYTF
>.|TRBV25-1|.|TRBJ2-1
TGTGCCAGCAGTTTCTATGGGAGTGAGCAGTTCTTC
CASSFYGSEQFF
>.|TRBV5-1|.|TRBJ2-5
TGCGCCAGCAGCTTGGCAGGAGGGAACGGAGAGACCCAGTACTTC
CASSLAGGNGETQYF
>TRBD2|TRBV30|.|TRBJ2-3
TGTGCCTGGAGTGTACATTTCCCTAGCGGGAGCACAGATACGCAGTATTTT
CAWSVHFPSGSTDTQYF
>.|TRBV5-6|few|TRBJ2-7
TGTGCCAGCAGCTTGGTTACCAGGGGCTACGAGCAGTACTTC
CASSLVTRGYEQYF
>TRBD2|TRBV7-3|.|TRBJ2-2
TGTGCCAGCACCATATCACAACGGCTAGCGGGAAACACCGGGGAGCTGTTTTTT
CASTISQRLAGNTGELFF
>TRBD1|TRBV30|.|TRBJ2-7
TGTGCCTTCGTACAGGGGGCCGAGCAGTACTTC
CAFVQGAEQYF
>TRBD1|TRBV9|.|TRBJ2-1
TGTGCCAGCAGCGTAGGCGGGCGGGACAGGGAGCAGTTCTTC
CASSVGGRDREQFF
>.|TRBV29-1|once|TRBJ1-2
TGCAGCGTTTGGAGGTATGGCTACACCTTC
CSVWRYGYTF
>.|TRBV7-6|few|TRBJ2-1
TGTGCCAGCAGCCCAAGTCGGACCTCAGGGAATGAGCAGTTCTTC
CASSPSRTSGNEQFF
>TRBD1|TRBV2|.|TRBJ1-1
TGTGCCAGCAGGACGACAGGGGGCAACACTGAAGCTTTCTTT
CASRTTGGNTEAFF
>.|TRBV2|.|TRBJ2-3
TGTGCCAGCAGTGAGCGCATTATCACAGATACGCAGTATTTT
CASSERIITDTQYF
>TRBD1|TRBV20-1|.|TRBJ1-1
TGCAGTGCTAGTAAACAGGGGGCCCCCATGAACACTGAAGCTTTCTTT
CSASKQGAPMNTEAFF
>.|TRBV5-8|.|TRBJ1-2
TGTGCCAGCAGCTTAGGAGGGAATGGCTACACCTTC
CASSLGGNGYTF
>.|TRBV18|.|TRBJ2-3
TGTGCCAGCTCTTCCGATAGTTTGCGGGCGCAGTATTTT
CASSSDSLRAQYF
>TRBD1|TRBV19|medium-sized|TRBJ1-5
TGTGCCAGTAGTATAGTTACAGGGGGCTACGATCAGCCCCAGCATTTT
CASSIVTGGYDQPQHF
>.|TRBV11-2|.|TRBJ2-2
TGTGCCAGCAGCCCCTTATCCGGGGAGCTGTTTTTT
CASSPLSGELFF
>TRBD2|TRBV5-1|.|TRBJ2-3
TGCGCCAGCAGCATGGGACTAGCGGCGTCTAGCACAGATACGCAGTATTTT
CASSMGLAASSTDTQYF
>.|TRBV5-1|.|TRBJ2-5
TGCGCCAGCAGCCAGGACAGCGCCACCGAGACCCAGTACTTC
CASSQDSATETQYF